This T cell receptor beta chain was captured in a study of shared clonotypes between healthy human individuals. Study-wide results and limits: Depth was large, yet rarefaction showed that sorted-subset sequencing was incomplete.

About this clone itself: Its antigen remains unidentified.

Sorted-subset replicate PCRs used approximately 190 ng of genomic DNA. This amount corresponded to approximately 30,000 T cell genomes. The repertoire was sequenced with immunoSEQ multiplex PCR; TCRdb's copy has only in-frame clones and lacks some. In the table there are some 580,000 clones, more than 95% of which are singletons. The naive CD8 subset, CD45RO-negative cells positively selected for CCR7, excluded terminally differentiated effector memory CD45RA+ cells. V shed 3 bases and J 2 bases; nucleotides not matched to a gene: 5. Germline-derived CDR1 and CDR2 are SEHNR and FQNEAQ (reference sequence). The CDR3 contains 15 residues.

The TCR was taken from a man aged 30 to 39 in good health. V usage is TRBV7-9 and J usage is TRBJ2-5; 8 nucleotides match TRBD1. The sample taken for sequencing was naive CD8+ T cells sorted from blood. The CDR3 protein is CASSFGQGLQETQYF. CDR3 nucleotide sequence: TGTGCCAGCAGCTTCGGACAGGGTCTGCAAGAGACCCAGTACTTC. The whole variable domain, filled in from reference TRBV7-9 and TRBJ2-5, reads DTGVSQNPRHKITKRGQNVTFRCDPISEHNRLYWYRQTLGQGPEFLTYFQNEAQLEKSRLLSDRFSAERPKGSFSTLEIQRTEQGDSAMYLCASSFGQGLQETQYFGPGTRLLVL.